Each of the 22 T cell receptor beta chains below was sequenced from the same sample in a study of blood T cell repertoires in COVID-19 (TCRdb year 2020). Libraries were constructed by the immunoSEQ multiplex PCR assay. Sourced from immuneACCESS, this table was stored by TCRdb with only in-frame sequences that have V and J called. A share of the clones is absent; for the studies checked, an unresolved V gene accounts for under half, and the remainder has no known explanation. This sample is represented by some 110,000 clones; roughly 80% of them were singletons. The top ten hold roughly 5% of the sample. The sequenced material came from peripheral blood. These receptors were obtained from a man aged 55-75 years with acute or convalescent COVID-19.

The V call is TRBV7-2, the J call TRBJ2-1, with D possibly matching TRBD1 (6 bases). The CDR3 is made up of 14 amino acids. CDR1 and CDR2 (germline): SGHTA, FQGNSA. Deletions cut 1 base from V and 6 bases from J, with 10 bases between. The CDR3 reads CASSLEGQSNEQFF. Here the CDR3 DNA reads TGTGCCAGCAGCTTAGAGGGACAATCCAATGAGCAGTTCTTC. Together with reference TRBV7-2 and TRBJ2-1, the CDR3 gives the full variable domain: GAGVSQSPSNKVTEKGKDVELRCDPISGHTALYWYRQSLGQGLEFLIYFQGNSAPDKSGLPSDRFSAERTGGSVSTLTIQRTQQEDSAVYLCASSLEGQSNEQFFGPGTRLTVL.

The CDR3 coding sequence is TGTGCCAGCAGGGACAGGGAAGTCTACGAGCAGTACTTC. Residues: CASRDREVYEQYF. The chain links TRBV7-8 to TRBJ2-7, with 8 bases aligning to TRBD1. Germline loops: CDR1 SGHVS, CDR2 FQNEAQ. Losses at the gene ends were 6 bases for V and 3 bases for J; bases not matched to a gene: 4. The CDR3 sequence is 13 residues long.

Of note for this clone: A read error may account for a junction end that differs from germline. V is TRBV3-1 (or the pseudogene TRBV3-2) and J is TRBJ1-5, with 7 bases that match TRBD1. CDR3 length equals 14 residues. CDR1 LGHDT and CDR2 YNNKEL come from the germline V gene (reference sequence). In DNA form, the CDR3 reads TGTGCCGGCAGCCAAGTAGGGGGCCATCAGCCCCAGCATTTT. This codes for CAGSQVGGHQPQHF.

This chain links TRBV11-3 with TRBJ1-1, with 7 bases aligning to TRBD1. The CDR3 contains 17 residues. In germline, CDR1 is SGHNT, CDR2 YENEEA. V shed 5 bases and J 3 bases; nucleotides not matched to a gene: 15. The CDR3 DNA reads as TGTGCCAGCAGCCTTCAAAGGGACAGCCAATACCACACTGAAGCTTTCTTT. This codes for CASSLQRDSQYHTEAFF.

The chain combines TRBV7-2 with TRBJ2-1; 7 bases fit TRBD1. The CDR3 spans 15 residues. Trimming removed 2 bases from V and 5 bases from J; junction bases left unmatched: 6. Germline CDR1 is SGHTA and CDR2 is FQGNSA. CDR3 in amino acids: CASSLSGTANNEQFF. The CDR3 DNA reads TGTGCCAGCAGCTTATCCGGGACAGCTAACAATGAGCAGTTCTTC.

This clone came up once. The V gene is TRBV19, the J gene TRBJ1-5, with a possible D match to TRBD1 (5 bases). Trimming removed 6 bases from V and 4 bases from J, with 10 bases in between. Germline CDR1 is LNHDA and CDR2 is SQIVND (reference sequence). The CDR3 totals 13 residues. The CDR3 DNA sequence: TGTGCCAGTAGCGAACAGGTTAATCAGCCCCAGCATTTT. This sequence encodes CASSEQVNQPQHF.

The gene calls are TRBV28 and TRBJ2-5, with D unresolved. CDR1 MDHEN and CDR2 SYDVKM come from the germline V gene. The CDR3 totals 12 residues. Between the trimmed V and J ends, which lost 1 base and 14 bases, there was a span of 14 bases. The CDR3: CASSLSYAPLYF. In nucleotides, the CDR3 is TGTGCCAGCAGTTTATCGTACGCCCCACTTTACTTC.

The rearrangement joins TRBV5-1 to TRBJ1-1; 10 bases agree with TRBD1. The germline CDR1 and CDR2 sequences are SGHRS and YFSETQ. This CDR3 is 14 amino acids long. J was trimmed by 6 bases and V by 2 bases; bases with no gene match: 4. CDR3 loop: CASSFQTGGSEAFF. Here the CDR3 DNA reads TGCGCCAGCAGCTTTCAGACAGGGGGCTCTGAAGCTTTCTTT.

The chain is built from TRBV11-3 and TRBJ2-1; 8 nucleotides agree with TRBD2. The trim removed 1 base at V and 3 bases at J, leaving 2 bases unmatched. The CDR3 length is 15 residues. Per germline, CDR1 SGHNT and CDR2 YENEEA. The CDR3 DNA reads TGTGCCAGCAGCTTAGGCGGGAGGAACTACAATGAGCAGTTCTTC. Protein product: CASSLGGRNYNEQFF.

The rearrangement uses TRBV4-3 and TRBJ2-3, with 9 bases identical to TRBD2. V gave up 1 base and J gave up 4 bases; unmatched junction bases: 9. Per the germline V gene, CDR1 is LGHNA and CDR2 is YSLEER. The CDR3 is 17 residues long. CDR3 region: CASSQGFAGGVADTQYF. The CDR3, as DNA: TGCGCCAGCAGCCAAGGATTTGCGGGAGGGGTCGCAGATACGCAGTATTTT.

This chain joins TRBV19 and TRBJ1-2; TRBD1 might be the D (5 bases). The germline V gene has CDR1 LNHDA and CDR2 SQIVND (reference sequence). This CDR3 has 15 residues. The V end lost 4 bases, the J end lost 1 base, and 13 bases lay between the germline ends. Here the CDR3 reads CASSTSTALNYGYTF. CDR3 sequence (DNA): TGTGCCAGTAGTACCTCGACAGCACTTAACTATGGCTACACCTTC.

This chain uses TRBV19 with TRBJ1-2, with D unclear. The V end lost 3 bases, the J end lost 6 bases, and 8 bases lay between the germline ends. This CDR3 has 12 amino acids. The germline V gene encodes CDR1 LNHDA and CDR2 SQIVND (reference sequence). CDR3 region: CASSMTTNGYTF. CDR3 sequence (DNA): TGTGCCAGTAGTATGACAACCAATGGCTACACCTTC.

CDR3 protein: CASSLAAGNTIYF. The DNA of the CDR3 is TGTGCCAGCAGCTTAGCCGCTGGAAACACCATATATTTT. The genes are TRBV7-9 and TRBJ1-3, with D hard to call. CDR1 is SEHNR, CDR2 FQNEAQ, per germline (reference sequence). The germline V and J ends were trimmed by 0 bases and 2 bases, with 2 bases remaining between them. The CDR3 length is 13 residues. The complete variable domain, with remaining parts taken from reference TRBV7-9 and TRBJ1-3, reads DTGVSQNPRHKITKRGQNVTFRCDPISEHNRLYWYRQTLGQGPEFLTYFQNEAQLEKSRLLSDRFSAERPKGSFSTLEIQRTEQGDSAMYLCASSLAAGNTIYFGEGSWLTVV.

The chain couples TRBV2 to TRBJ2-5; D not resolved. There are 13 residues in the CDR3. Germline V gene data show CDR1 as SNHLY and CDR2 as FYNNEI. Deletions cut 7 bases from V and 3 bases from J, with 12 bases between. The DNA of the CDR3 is TGTGCCAGCAACTCACCCCGGGAAGAGACCCAGTACTTC. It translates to CASNSPREETQYF.

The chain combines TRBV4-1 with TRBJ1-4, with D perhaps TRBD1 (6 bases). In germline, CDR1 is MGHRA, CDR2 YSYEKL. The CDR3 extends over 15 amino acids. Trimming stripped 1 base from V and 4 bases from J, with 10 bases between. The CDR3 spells CASSQGGGYNEKLFF. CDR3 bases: TGCGCCAGCAGCCAAGGCGGGGGCTATAATGAAAAACTGTTTTTT.

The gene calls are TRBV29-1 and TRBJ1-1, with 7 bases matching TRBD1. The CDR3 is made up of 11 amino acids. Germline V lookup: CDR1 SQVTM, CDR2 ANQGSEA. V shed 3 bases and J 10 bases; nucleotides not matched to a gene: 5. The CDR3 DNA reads TGCAGCGTTGATGACAGGGTTGGAGCTTTCTTT. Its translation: CSVDDRVGAFF. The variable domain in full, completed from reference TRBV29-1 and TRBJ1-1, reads SAVISQKPSRDICQRGTSLTIQCQVDSQVTMMFWYRQQPGQSLTLIATANQGSEATYESGFVIDKFPISRPNLTFSTLTVSNMSPEDSSIYLCSVDDRVGAFFGQGTRLTVV.

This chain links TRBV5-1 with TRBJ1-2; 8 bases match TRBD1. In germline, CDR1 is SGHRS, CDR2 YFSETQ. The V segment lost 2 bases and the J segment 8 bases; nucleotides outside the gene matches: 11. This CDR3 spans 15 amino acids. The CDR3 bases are TGCGCCAGCAGCTTAGGAGACAGGGGCTTCGGGGGCTACACCTTC. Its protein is CASSLGDRGFGGYTF.

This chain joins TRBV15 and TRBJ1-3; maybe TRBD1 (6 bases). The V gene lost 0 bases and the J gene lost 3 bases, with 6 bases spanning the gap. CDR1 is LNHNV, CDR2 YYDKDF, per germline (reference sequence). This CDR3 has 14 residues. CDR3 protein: CATSRDRGGNTIYF. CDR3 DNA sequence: TGTGCCACCAGCAGAGACAGGGGTGGAAACACCATATATTTT.

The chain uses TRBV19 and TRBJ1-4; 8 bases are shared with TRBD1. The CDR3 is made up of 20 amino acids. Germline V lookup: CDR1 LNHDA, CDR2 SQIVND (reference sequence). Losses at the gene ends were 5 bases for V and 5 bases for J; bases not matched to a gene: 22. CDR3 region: CASSPPRRDRTLVGNEKLFF. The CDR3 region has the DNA TGTGCCAGTAGTCCCCCACGCCGGGACAGGACCCTAGTAGGGAATGAAAAACTGTTTTTT.

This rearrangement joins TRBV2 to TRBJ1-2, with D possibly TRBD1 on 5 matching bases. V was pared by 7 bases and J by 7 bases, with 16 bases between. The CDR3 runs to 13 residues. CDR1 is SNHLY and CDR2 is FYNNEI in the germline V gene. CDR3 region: CASNRQTPTGYTF. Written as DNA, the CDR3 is TGTGCCAGCAACAGACAGACTCCCACTGGCTACACCTTC.

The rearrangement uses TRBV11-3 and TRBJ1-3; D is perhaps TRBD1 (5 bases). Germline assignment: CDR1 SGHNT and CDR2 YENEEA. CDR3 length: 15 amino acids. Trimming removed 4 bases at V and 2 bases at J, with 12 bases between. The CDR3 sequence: CASSSNRQTGNTIYF. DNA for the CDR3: TGTGCCAGCAGCTCCAACCGACAGACTGGAAACACCATATATTTT.

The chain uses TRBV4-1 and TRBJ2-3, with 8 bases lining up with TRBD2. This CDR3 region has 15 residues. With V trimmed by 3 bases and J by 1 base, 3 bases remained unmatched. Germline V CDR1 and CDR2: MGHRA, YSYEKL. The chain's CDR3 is CASSQLTSGTDTQYF. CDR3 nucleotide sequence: TGCGCCAGCAGCCAGCTGACTAGCGGCACAGATACGCAGTATTTT.